The clone carrying this TCR beta chain was picked up a small number of times. Libraries were prepared by immunoSEQ multiplex PCR; TCRdb keeps only in-frame clonotypes and omits some of them. There are around 100,000 clones in the sample; 90% occur only once, and 5% to 6.5% lies in the top ten. This record comes from a study of blood T cell repertoires in COVID-19. With V trimmed by 4 bases and J by 0 bases, 11 bases remained unmatched. Germline CDR1 and CDR2: MGHRA and YSYEKL. The CDR3 sequence is 17 residues long. The rearrangement joins TRBV4-1 to TRBJ1-1; 7 bases line up with TRBD1. Sequenced: peripheral blood. This clonotype was sampled from a man aged 45-65 years with acute or convalescent COVID-19. The DNA for the CDR3 is TGCGCCAGCAGCCCTAGGCAGGGGGACGTAGTGAACACTGAAGCTTTCTTT. Translation gives CASSPRQGDVVNTEAFF.